This T cell receptor (beta chain) was sequenced during a study of T cell changes during pregnancy in multiple sclerosis. This table comes from immunoSEQ multiplex PCR, and its TCRdb copy is limited to in-frame clones, with some not included. The sample gives 30,000 to 45,000 clones, 90% to 95% of which show up once; more than 7% is in the top ten. Germline assignment: CDR1 MGHRA and CDR2 YSYEKL. Deletions cut 0 bases from V and 6 bases from J, with 6 bases between. The CDR3 is 13 residues long. This TCR was sampled from a female donor with multiple sclerosis, enrolled in a pregnancy study. The J gene is TRBJ2-1, the V gene TRBV4-1; no definite D call. Sequenced here: CD8+ T cells from peripheral blood mononuclear cells, sampled before pregnancy. As DNA, the CDR3 is TGCGCCAGCAGCCAAGATTTCTTCAATGAGCAGTTCTTC. Translation gives CASSQDFFNEQFF.